Listed here are 6 T cell receptor beta chains from one sample, sequenced in a study of T cells during gluten challenge in celiac disease (dated by TCRdb to the late 2010s). Blood cells were gated as tetramer-binding CD4+ effector-memory gut-homing T cells: CD3+, CD45RA-, CD62L-, integrin beta7+, with lineage markers excluded. Libraries were built with 5' RACE. TCRdb lists the instrument as Illumina MiSeq. TCRdb cleaned the public reads at Q25 with fastp, built clones with MiXCR and kept in-frame beta chains. Rows with a matching CDR3 protein are joined into one entry that keeps the most common DNA and genes. For this sample the table gives 150 to 200 distinct CDR3 sequences, of which roughly 13% were detected only once. Together, the top ten hold about 56% of the sample. The sample was gluten-specific CD4+ T cells sorted from blood using tetramers, taken at baseline or on day 6, 14 or 28 of gluten challenge (not recorded which). The receptors come from a female donor with celiac disease.

By frequency in the sample, this clonotype is medium-sized. The V and J genes are TRBV30 and TRBJ2-2; 7 bases map to TRBD1. V lost 2 bases to trimming and J lost 3 bases; unmatched junction nucleotides: 6. Germline CDR1 and CDR2: GTSNPN and SVGIG (reference sequence). The CDR3 is 15 residues long. The CDR3 sequence: CAWSQTGWDTGELFF. CDR3 sequence (DNA): TGTGCCTGGAGTCAGACAGGGTGGGACACCGGGGAGCTGTTTTTT.

This clonotype is medium-sized by share. The chain couples TRBV12-3 or TRBV12-4 to TRBJ1-5; unclear D gene. CDR3 length equals 13 residues. Between the trimmed V and J ends, which lost 5 bases and 5 bases, there was a span of 10 bases. The CDR3, as DNA: TGTGCCAGCAGTCTGGGTTGGTATCAGCCCCAGCATTTT. Its protein product is CASSLGWYQPQHF.

By frequency in the sample, this clonotype is medium-sized. The V call is TRBV29-1, the J call TRBJ2-2; the match to TRBD2 covers 7 bases. The CDR3 has 15 amino acids. Per the germline V gene, CDR1 is SQVTM and CDR2 is ANQGSEA. Germline trimming cut 4 bases from V and 7 bases from J; bases unmatched to any gene: 12. The CDR3 sequence: CSVAYMAGEVGELFF. The DNA for the CDR3 is TGCAGCGTTGCCTATATGGCGGGGGAGGTCGGGGAGCTGTTTTTT.

This clonotype is large within its sample. This chain joins TRBV5-6 and TRBJ2-3; possibly TRBD1 for D (6 bases). Trimming left V 0 bases short and J 8 bases short, with 16 bases between. The CDR3 length is 15 residues. Germline V gene sequence: CDR1 SGHDT, CDR2 YYEEEE. The CDR3 nucleotides read TGTGCCAGCAGCTTGGTTCCGGGTCGAGGGGGTACGCAGTATTTT. It translates to CASSLVPGRGGTQYF.

The chain joins TRBV21-1 to TRBJ1-5; no DNA check was done on the table's D call, TRBD1. TRBV21-1 is flagged as a pseudogene. The CDR3 is 17 amino acids. The DNA of the CDR3 is TGTGCCAGCAGCCCTAACAAGGGGACAGGGCGAAATCAGCCCCAGCATTTT. Amino acids: CASSPNKGTGRNQPQHF.

This clonotype rates as large. The V call is TRBV7-6, the J call TRBJ2-3; 16 nucleotides align to TRBD2. V lost 4 bases to trimming and J lost 5 bases; unmatched junction nucleotides: 12. CDR1 SGHVS and CDR2 FNYEAQ come from the germline V gene. The CDR3 totals 19 residues. Here the CDR3 reads CASSSVPGLAGGILDTQYF. CDR3 nucleotides: TGTGCCAGCAGCTCCGTCCCGGGACTAGCGGGAGGGATCTTAGATACGCAGTATTTT.